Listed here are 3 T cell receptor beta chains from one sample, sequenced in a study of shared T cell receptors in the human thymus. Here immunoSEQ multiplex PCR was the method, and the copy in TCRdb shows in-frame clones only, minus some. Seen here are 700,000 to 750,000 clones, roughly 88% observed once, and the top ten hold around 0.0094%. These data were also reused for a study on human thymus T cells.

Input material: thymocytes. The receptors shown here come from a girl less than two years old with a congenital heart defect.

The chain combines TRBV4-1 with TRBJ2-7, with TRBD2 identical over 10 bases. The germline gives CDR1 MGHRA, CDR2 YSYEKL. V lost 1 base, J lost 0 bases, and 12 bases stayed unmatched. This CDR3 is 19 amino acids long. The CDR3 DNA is TGCGCCAGCAGCCAAGTAGCCTTTCTAGCGGGGGCGAGCTCCTACGAGCAGTACTTC. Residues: CASSQVAFLAGASSYEQYF.

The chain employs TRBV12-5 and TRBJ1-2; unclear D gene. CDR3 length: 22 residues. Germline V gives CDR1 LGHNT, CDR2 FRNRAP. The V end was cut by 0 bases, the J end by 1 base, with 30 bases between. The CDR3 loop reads CASGLVPGNLAEGGQSNYGYTF. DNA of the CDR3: TGTGCTAGTGGTTTGGTACCGGGGAATTTGGCCGAGGGTGGGCAGAGTAACTATGGCTACACCTTC.

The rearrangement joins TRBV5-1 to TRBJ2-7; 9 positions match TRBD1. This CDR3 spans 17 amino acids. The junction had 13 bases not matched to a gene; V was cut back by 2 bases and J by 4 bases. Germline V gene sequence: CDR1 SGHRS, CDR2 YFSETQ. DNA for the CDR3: TGCGCCAGCAGCTTTAGGCCCCGGGACAGGGAAGTATACGAGCAGTACTTC. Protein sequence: CASSFRPRDREVYEQYF.